This T cell receptor (beta chain) emerged from a study of read filtering for tumor transcriptome and immune sequencing. Study details: By R-ISS, stages I, II and III held around 8, 15 and 7 patients. RNA-seq yielded only 85 to 1273 TCR reads, IR-seq about 4.05 to 11 million.

This clonotype was found many times. Molecular barcoded adaptors covering alpha/delta and beta/gamma chains were used on 400 to 450 ng RNA. TCRdb called the reads again in MiXCR, with one record for every CDR3 protein. The sample yields some 120,000 distinct CDR3 sequences, about an eighth seen once. V lost 3 bases, J lost 4 bases, and 12 bases lay in between. The germline CDR1 and CDR2 sequences are DFQATT and SNEGSKA (reference sequence). The CDR3 loop spans 13 amino acids. The sequencing sample was made of a population of CD138-negative cells sorted from bone marrow. J is TRBJ1-2 and V is TRBV20-1, with D perhaps matching TRBD1 (5 bases). The source is a donor over 35 with multiple myeloma. The CDR3 sequence is CSASPTDIYGYTF. In DNA, the CDR3 is TGCAGTGCTAGCCCGACAGATATCTATGGCTACACCTTC.